These T cell receptor beta chains were read from a single sample in a study of identical twins. TCRdb fed the 5' RACE reads into MiXCR, producing one record per CDR3 protein. Among hundreds of thousands of distinct CDR3 sequences listed, roughly 7.1% were seen once. This sample was shared with a second study, whose subject was yellow fever vaccine responses in identical twins.

The specimen was PBMCs. The receptors derive from a woman aged 18-29 years in good health. CDR3s include the opening cysteine and the closing phenylalanine or tryptophan. Some rows have no size entry. The others give once, few or many, or a class for an expanded clone.

size | J | V | CDR3
- | TRBJ2-3 | TRBV18 | CASSPRPLGQGTSDTQYF
many | TRBJ2-2 | TRBV12-3/TRBV12-4 | CASSPQGDTGELFF
few | TRBJ1-1 | TRBV29-1 | CSVDRRGGPGTEAFF
few | TRBJ1-1 | TRBV6-5 | CASSYFPAPGNTEAFF
many | TRBJ2-5 | TRBV20-1 | CSARRQVEETQYF
many | TRBJ2-1 | TRBV9 | CASSVGLAGGPTSSYNEQFF
few | TRBJ1-5 | TRBV12-3/TRBV12-4 | CASTNTYSNQPQHF
few | TRBJ1-1 | TRBV3-1 | CASSQGQPNTEAFF
few | TRBJ2-2 | TRBV7-7 | CASSSSPNAGELFF
- | TRBJ2-5 | TRBV19 | CASSNLAEETQYF
- | TRBJ1-1 | TRBV27 | CASSTVWEGSEAFF
- | TRBJ2-7 | TRBV20-1 | CSAAGGGGIFGEQYF
- | TRBJ1-1 | TRBV5-1 | CASSPGQGRMNTEAFF
few | TRBJ2-1 | TRBV7-8 | CASSFTGGVFRNEQFF
many | TRBJ2-3 | TRBV24-1 | CATSDSVGQASRHTQYF
- | TRBJ2-5 | TRBV7-6 | CASRTGAFVQETQYF
- | TRBJ2-6 | TRBV7-6 | CASSLEIWGAGANVLTF
- | TRBJ2-5 | TRBV11-2 | CASSYGITQETQYF
few | TRBJ1-1 | TRBV7-9 | CASRPDRGEAFF
many | TRBJ1-6 | TRBV3-1 | CASSLRGSPLHF
many | TRBJ1-6 | TRBV12-5 | CASGPGTLGSPLHF
many | TRBJ2-7 | TRBV5-1 | CASSYGGSSYEQYF
many | TRBJ1-2 | TRBV20-1 | CSARTVQLGGYTF
- | TRBJ2-5 | TRBV3-1 | CASSRSGTSGIRLQETQYF
few | TRBJ2-2 | TRBV27 | CASSSPGGGELFF
- | TRBJ2-3 | TRBV15 | CATSRDRGGGIADTQYF
- | TRBJ2-7 | TRBV20-1 | CSVQGLAAPYEQYF
- | TRBJ2-7 | TRBV24-1 | CATKALYRAYEQYF
- | TRBJ2-7 | TRBV7-9 | CASSNGQGSYEQYF
many | TRBJ2-1 | TRBV6-5 | CASSHTSGRGYEQFF
once | TRBJ2-3 | TRBV2 | CASSEEGLNADTQYF
- | TRBJ2-5 | TRBV6-6 | CASSQGQETQYF
many | TRBJ1-5 | TRBV7-9 | CASQEISNQPQHF
many | TRBJ2-5 | TRBV20-1 | CSAPRRDRGHQETQYF
- | TRBJ1-6 | TRBV12-3/TRBV12-4 | CASNYQNSPLHF
- | TRBJ2-5 | TRBV5-5 | CASSFRDYQETQYF
- | TRBJ1-2 | TRBV20-1 | CSARDATPNYGYTF
- | TRBJ1-1 | TRBV29-1 | CSARSGVVTEAFF
many | TRBJ1-1 | TRBV4-1 | CASSQEGRRNTEAFF
- | TRBJ2-1 | TRBV27 | CASSLTGLGSSYNEQFF